This note documents a single T cell receptor beta chain sequence. Its antigen is not known. Using immunoSEQ multiplex PCR, the repertoire was profiled, and TCRdb retains in-frame clones only, with some absent. The table lists tens of thousands of clones, 87% of them singletons. The data stem from a study of OX40 agonist ivuxolimab in advanced cancers. The overall study: The treatment was a fully human IgG2 OX40 agonist, ivuxolimab. Study results and caveats: The 0.1-3.0 mg/kg partial responders had among the lowest clonal expansion. Among expanded peripheral T cells, antigen specificity went undetermined.

CDR1 is MGHDK and CDR2 is SYGVNS in the germline V gene. The CDR3 spans 13 residues. V was shortened by 3 bases and J by 8 bases, with 13 bases between the two germline ends. This chain connects TRBV25-1 to TRBJ1-1; D may be TRBD1 (5 bases). The origin of this receptor is an adult with an advanced solid tumor such as melanoma, head and neck, liver or kidney cancer. Specimen: CD4+ or CD8+ T cells sorted from blood, collected in a trial of the OX40 agonist ivuxolimab. The CDR3 is CASSEGSRDEAFF. CDR3 nucleotide sequence: TGTGCCAGCAGTGAGGGCAGTAGGGACGAAGCTTTCTTT. Using reference TRBV25-1 and TRBJ1-1 for the parts outside the CDR3, the full variable domain is EADIYQTPRYLVIGTGKKITLECSQTMGHDKMYWYQQDPGMELHLIHYSYGVNSTEKGDLSSESTVSRIRTEHFPLTLESARPSHTSQYLCASSEGSRDEAFFGQGTRLTVV.